This T cell receptor (beta chain) was recovered during a study of blood T cell repertoires in COVID-19 (TCRdb year 2020). With respect to the entire study: Samples covering the acute and convalescent phases of COVID-19 were provided by collaborators in the United States, Italy and Spain. The material from the prospective study consisted of cDNA or gDNA derived from T cells, B-cell-depleted T cells, or PBMCs. Deeply sampled blood TCRbeta repertoires from subjects exposed to, actively infected with, or recovered from COVID-19 were included in the dataset. The repertoires were made available in a free public database intended to serve as a resource for research on the immune response to SARS-CoV-2. Samples came from the ongoing ImmuneRACE study (first 160 participants) plus 1,254 subjects from 6 global collaborators. A de-identified subject ID, COVID-19 status, age in years and sex were almost always included in the sample metadata. Where available, HLA class I and class II types were obtained from metadata supplied by the sample provider rather than from assay-based typing. Broader findings and caveats from the paper: Clinical and demographic metadata were provided uncurated, with the amount varying by source and participant.

The immunoSEQ Assay, a bias-controlled multiplex PCR, was used to amplify TCRbeta CDR3 regions from genomic DNA. The source study handled its data this way. Nucleated cell counts per sample were estimated from amplification of reference gene primers within the assay. To quantify the absolute abundance of each unique TCRbeta CDR3 rearrangement, sequence reads were collapsed and filtered. For each sample, productive Simpson clonality was calculated as the square root of Simpson's diversity index over productive rearrangements. TCRdb limited this immuneACCESS table to in-frame rearrangements with V and J called. A share of clones is missing; checked studies link under half to unresolved V genes, and the rest is unexplained. V, J and clone size are those of that table, while D and trimming were read from the DNA. The sample profile shows roughly 57,000 clones; roughly 79% of them were found once. The biggest ten clones account for approximately 3% of the sample.

The germline V gene gives CDR1 as SGHTA and CDR2 as FQGNSA. The CDR3 runs 15 residues from the cysteine to the phenylalanine. Kept here is only the CDR3 DNA, which spans 45 bases and is read in frame from base 1. Trimming takes 0 bases off V and 3 bases off J; junction bases not matched to a gene: 5. Comment on this clone: Its antigen is currently not known. There are no base qualities to consult, and no much larger clone falls within one base.

Whole blood was collected in K2EDTA tubes by collaborating institutions according to the institutions' own protocols. For TCRbeta analysis, collaborator samples were shipped as frozen whole blood, as isolated PBMCs, or as DNA extracted from either sample type. The specimen was peripheral blood. The rearrangement combines TRBV7-2 with TRBJ2-7; the central 7 bases match TRBD1. This sequence originates from a man in his 60s with acute or convalescent COVID-19. The DNA sequence reads TGTGCCAGCAGCTTAGCCTTTGACAGGGTCTACGAGCAGTACTTC. Its coded protein is CASSLAFDRVYEQYF.